Below are 18 T cell receptor beta chains sequenced from a single sample in a study of regulatory T cells in long-lasting Graves disease. CDR3 regions were amplified by Arm-PCR using iRepertoire HTBI primers to build TCR beta libraries. Each CDR3 protein is one row after TCRdb ran MiXCR on the multiplex PCR reads. Of about 470,000 distinct CDR3 sequences in the sample, about a fifth are singletons; the top ten hold more than 6%. Time point described: persistent/refractory GD, antithyroid drugs over 5 years with positive TRAb. Construction of the TCR library relied on RNA isolated from PBMCs. The sample was peripheral blood mononuclear cells (PBMCs), taken when the disease was refractory, from a patient treated with antithyroid drugs. These receptors all come from a female donor with Graves disease.

This clonotype was recorded at least ten times. V is TRBV28 and J is TRBJ2-2; TRBD2 might be the D (6 bases). This CDR3 contains 14 residues. Trimming removed 6 bases from V and 5 bases from J, with 13 bases in between. Germline V gives CDR1 MDHEN, CDR2 SYDVKM. CDR3 coding DNA: TGTGCCAGCAGATTAGGCGGGATTACCGGGGAGCTGTTTTTT. It yields the protein CASRLGGITGELFF.

The chain joins TRBV11-3 to TRBJ2-1; no definite D call. Trimming took off 1 base at V and 7 bases at J, with 8 bases between the two ends. The germline CDR1 and CDR2 sequences are SGHNT and YENEEA. The CDR3 runs to 13 residues. The DNA of the CDR3 is TGTGCCAGCAGCTTAGTGGCGGAAAATGAGCAGTTCTTC. It translates to CASSLVAENEQFF. Looking up the rest from reference TRBV11-3 and TRBJ2-1 gives the full variable domain: EAGVVQSPRYKIIEKKQPVAFWCNPISGHNTLYWYLQNLGQGPELLIRYENEEAVDDSQLPKDRFSAERLKGVDSTLKIQPAELGDSAVYLCASSLVAENEQFFGPGTRLTVL.

The genes are TRBV29-1 and TRBJ2-7, with TRBD1 matching over 8 bases. Trimming removed 4 bases from V and 6 bases from J; junction bases left unmatched: 5. From germline, CDR1 is SQVTM and CDR2 ANQGSEA. This CDR3 spans 12 amino acids. DNA of the CDR3: TGCAGCGTTGGAGGTGGACAGGGCGAGCAGTACTTC. The encoded protein is CSVGGGQGEQYF.

This clonotype was counted ten times or more. The V gene is TRBV6-1, the J gene TRBJ2-7, with D perhaps TRBD2 (6 bases). V was cut by 5 bases and J by 2 bases, with 13 bases left in between. Germline CDR1 MNHNS, CDR2 SASEGT. CDR3 size: 14 residues. In nucleotides, the CDR3 is TGTGCCAGCAGTCCAACTAGCCGTACCTACGAGCAGTACTTC. Its translation is CASSPTSRTYEQYF.

This clonotype was found a few times. This chain connects TRBV6-1 to TRBJ1-1, with D hard to call. In germline, CDR1 is MNHNS, CDR2 SASEGT. Trimming removed 4 bases at V and 7 bases at J, with 16 bases between. CDR3 length: 14 residues. CDR3 in DNA: TGTGCCAGCAGTGGTTCGGCGGCTGAATTTGAAGCTTTCTTT. Translated, it gives CASSGSAAEFEAFF.

This clonotype has more than one count but fewer than ten. CDR3 nucleotide sequence: TGCAGTGCTGAAGGCTGGGAATTGGGCTCCTACGAGCAGTACTTC. This gives the protein CSAEGWELGSYEQYF. The genes are TRBV20-1 and TRBJ2-7; the D is unclear. Deletions cut 5 bases from V and 0 bases from J, with 17 bases between. From germline, CDR1 is DFQATT and CDR2 SNEGSKA (reference sequence). There are 15 residues in the CDR3.

This clonotype was seen at least ten times. The V and J genes are TRBV28 and TRBJ2-7; D is perhaps TRBD2 (6 bases). The CDR3 is 15 residues long. The V end was cut by 4 bases, the J end by 3 bases, with 16 bases between. CDR1 is MDHEN and CDR2 is SYDVKM in the germline V gene. The DNA of the CDR3 is TGTGCCAGCAGTTCCCCGGGAGAGGGTAACTACGAGCAGTACTTC. Translated, it gives CASSSPGEGNYEQYF.

This clonotype was picked up a small number of times. The chain combines TRBV14 with TRBJ2-2; a weak D match, TRBD1 (6 bases). V lost 4 bases to trimming and J lost 2 bases, with 17 bases between them. This CDR3 contains 17 residues. CDR1 SGHDN and CDR2 FVKESK come from the germline V gene. The CDR3 nucleotides are TGTGCCAGCAGCCCCCAACAGGGCTTAAGTAACACCGGGGAGCTGTTTTTT. Protein sequence: CASSPQQGLSNTGELFF.

This clonotype has a handful of counts. The V call is TRBV6-1, the J call TRBJ2-7; tentative D call: TRBD2 (7 bases). Germline values: CDR1 MNHNS, CDR2 SASEGT. The length of the CDR3 is 13 residues. V was pared by 7 bases and J by 8 bases, with 18 bases between. Here the CDR3 DNA reads TGTGCCAGCATAAGCAGGGGAGGGGGTCAGCAGTACTTC. As protein: CASISRGGGQQYF.

The chain couples TRBV29-1 to TRBJ1-2, with 9 bases fitting TRBD1. Per the germline V gene, CDR1 is SQVTM and CDR2 is ANQGSEA. The ends lost 4 bases at V and 7 bases at J; junction bases unmatched: 10. There are 14 residues in the CDR3. As DNA, the CDR3 is TGCAGCGTTGGCGACAGGGGGGTATCTAGTGGCTACACCTTC. Translation gives CSVGDRGVSSGYTF.

V is TRBV20-1 and J is TRBJ2-7; 10 bases align to TRBD1. The CDR3 extends over 14 amino acids. The V and J ends lost 5 bases and 6 bases, in that order; junction bases with no gene match: 10. CDR1 and CDR2 from the germline V gene are DFQATT and SNEGSKA (reference sequence). Here the CDR3 DNA reads TGCAGTGCTTTAAGACAGGGGGCATCCCTCGAGCAGTACTTC. Amino acid sequence: CSALRQGASLEQYF.

The sample holds a few counts of this clonotype. This chain joins TRBV6-2 or TRBV6-3 and TRBJ2-7, with a possible D match to TRBD2 (5 bases). Germline-derived CDR1 and CDR2 are MNHEY and SVGEGT. The V gene lost 0 bases and the J gene lost 7 bases, with 13 bases spanning the gap. CDR3 length equals 14 residues. The CDR3 loop is CASSYSFSRGEQYF. CDR3 sequence (DNA): TGTGCCAGCAGTTACTCTTTCTCCCGGGGAGAGCAGTACTTC.

This clonotype came up many times. The chain combines TRBV7-8 with TRBJ1-1; D perhaps matches TRBD1 (5 bases). The CDR3 has 12 residues. Trimming shortened V by 0 bases and J by 9 bases, and 8 bases separated the two germline ends. Per the germline V gene, CDR1 is SGHVS and CDR2 is FQNEAQ. The CDR3 sequence is CASSLAGGQAFF. The CDR3 DNA reads as TGTGCCAGCAGCTTAGCGGGGGGACAAGCTTTCTTT.

Only a few counts were recorded for this clonotype. The CDR3 is CASKTANTEAFF. CDR3 bases: TGTGCCAGCAAAACGGCAAATACCGAAGCTTTCTTT. The chain joins TRBV6-1 to TRBJ1-1; no reliable D call. The CDR3 has 12 residues. Germline CDR1 MNHNS, CDR2 SASEGT. The V end was cut by 7 bases, the J end by 8 bases, with 14 bases between.

This chain joins TRBV12-3 or TRBV12-4 and TRBJ2-2; tentative D call: TRBD1 (5 bases). V lost 3 bases and J 1 base, leaving 9 bases between the germline ends. The CDR3 consists of 15 residues. CDR3 nucleotides: TGTGCCAGCAGTTTTACCCAGGGGAACACCGGGGAGCTGTTTTTT. This encodes CASSFTQGNTGELFF.

CDR3: CSAGPGQGALWSNQPQHF. In DNA, the CDR3 is TGCAGTGCCGGCCCGGGACAGGGGGCTTTGTGGAGCAATCAGCCCCAGCATTTT. The V call is TRBV20-1, the J call TRBJ1-5, with TRBD1 matching over 12 bases. CDR1 DFQATT and CDR2 SNEGSKA come from the germline V gene (reference sequence). Germline trimming cut 6 bases from V and 1 base from J; bases unmatched to any gene: 13. This CDR3 region has 18 residues.

This clonotype came up many times. The rearrangement uses TRBV28 and TRBJ2-6; D call uncertain. This CDR3 is built from 15 residues. V gave up 7 bases and J gave up 2 bases, with 12 bases separating them. Germline V CDR1 and CDR2: MDHEN, SYDVKM. CDR3 sequence: CASKPWVAGANVLTF. The DNA of the CDR3 is TGTGCCAGCAAACCTTGGGTGGCTGGGGCCAACGTCCTGACTTTC.

This clonotype occurred a few times. J is TRBJ2-7 and V is TRBV7-9; no clear D gene. Germline V gene data show CDR1 as SEHNR and CDR2 as FQNEAQ (reference sequence). The CDR3 extends over 16 amino acids. V lost 5 bases and J lost 2, with 19 bases in between. CDR3 region: CASSGRGVRSTYEQYF. The CDR3 coding sequence is TGTGCCAGCAGCGGGCGCGGAGTTCGATCTACCTACGAGCAGTACTTC.